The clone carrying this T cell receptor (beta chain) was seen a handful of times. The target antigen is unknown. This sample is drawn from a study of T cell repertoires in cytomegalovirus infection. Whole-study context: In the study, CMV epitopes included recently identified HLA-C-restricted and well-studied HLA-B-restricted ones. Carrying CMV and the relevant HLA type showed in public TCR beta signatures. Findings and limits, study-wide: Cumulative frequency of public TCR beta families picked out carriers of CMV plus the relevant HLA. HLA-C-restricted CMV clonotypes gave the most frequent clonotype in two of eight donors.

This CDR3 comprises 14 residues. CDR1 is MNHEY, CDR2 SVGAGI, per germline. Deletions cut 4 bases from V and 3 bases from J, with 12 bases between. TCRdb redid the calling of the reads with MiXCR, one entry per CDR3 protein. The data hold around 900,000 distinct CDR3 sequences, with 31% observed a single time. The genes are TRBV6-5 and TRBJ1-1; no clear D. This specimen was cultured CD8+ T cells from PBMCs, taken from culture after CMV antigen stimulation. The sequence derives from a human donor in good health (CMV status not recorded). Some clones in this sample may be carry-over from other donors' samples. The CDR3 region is CASSSYLLDTEAFF. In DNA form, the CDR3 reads TGTGCCAGCAGTTCTTACCTTCTGGACACTGAAGCTTTCTTT.